The 9 T cell receptor beta chains in this list originate from one sample, sequenced in a study of response to subunit inactivated influenza vaccine. TCRdb reprocessed the RT-PCR reads with MiXCR, giving one entry per CDR3 protein. Among around 570,000 distinct CDR3 sequences listed, about 8% were seen once. The sequencing used PBMCs from blood, collected less than 30 months after vaccination. All receptors come from a man aged 45-69 years who received an inactivated influenza vaccine.

This clonotype was picked up a small number of times. This chain uses TRBV29-1 with TRBJ2-3; D remains ambiguous. Germline CDR1 and CDR2: SQVTM and ANQGSEA. Trimming pared 1 base from V and 8 bases from J, leaving 13 bases between. This CDR3 has 13 residues. CDR3 bases: TGCAGCGTTGAAGCGGTCCCGCCGGGTACGCAGTATTTT. It specifies CSVEAVPPGTQYF.

This clonotype was seen at least ten times. The rearrangement links TRBV7-9 to TRBJ2-1, with 8 bases lining up with TRBD1. V lost 1 base and J lost 8; bases outside the gene matches: 7. The CDR3 covers 15 residues. Germline V CDR1 and CDR2: SEHNR, FQNEAQ (reference sequence). The CDR3 DNA sequence: TGTGCCAGCAGCTTAGTACGGACAGGGTATGATGAGCAGTTCTTC. Its translation is CASSLVRTGYDEQFF.

The V gene is TRBV20-1, the J gene TRBJ2-5; 7 nucleotides agree with TRBD1. The germline V gene has CDR1 DFQATT and CDR2 SNEGSKA (reference sequence). The length of the CDR3 is 15 residues. Losses at the gene ends were 6 bases for V and 4 bases for J; bases not matched to a gene: 14. DNA for the CDR3: TGCAGTGCACCCCTAGAGGGGGCAGTCGGAGAGACCCAGTACTTC. Translated, it gives CSAPLEGAVGETQYF.

The chain links TRBV7-9 to TRBJ1-1; D is ambiguous. The ends were cut back, 5 bases at V and 2 bases at J, with 12 bases in the middle. CDR1 SEHNR and CDR2 FQNEAQ come from the germline V gene (reference sequence). CDR3 length: 14 amino acids. CDR3 bases: TGTGCCAGCAGCCCTGGCAACTTTAACACTGAAGCTTTCTTT. This encodes CASSPGNFNTEAFF.

This clonotype was recorded at least ten times. The junction departs from the called germline gene at one end, perhaps through a read error. The chain carries TRBV7-7 and TRBJ2-1; 8 nucleotides line up with TRBD1. This CDR3 comprises 13 residues. Germline V gives CDR1 SSHAT, CDR2 FNYEAQ (reference sequence). The DNA of the CDR3 is TGTGCTAGCAGCTCAGGGGGCGTGAATGAGCAGTTCTTC. This codes for CASSSGGVNEQFF.

In this sample, this clonotype turned up many times. The genes are TRBV5-1 and TRBJ2-1, with D unresolved. V dropped 6 bases and J dropped 0 bases, with 16 bases sitting between them. The CDR3 extends over 16 amino acids. Germline CDR1 and CDR2: SGHRS and YFSETQ. The DNA of the CDR3 is TGCGCCAGCAACCGTGAATCCAGAAGCTCCTACAATGAGCAGTTCTTC. It translates to CASNRESRSSYNEQFF.

This clonotype was found many times. This rearrangement joins TRBV5-1 to TRBJ2-7, with D perhaps given as TRBD1 or TRBD2 (5 bases each). V shed 5 bases and J shed 4 bases, with 19 bases lying between them. The germline CDR1 and CDR2 sequences are SGHRS and YFSETQ. The CDR3 spans 15 residues. This CDR3 reads CASSLVGTRGYEQYF. The CDR3 DNA is TGCGCCAGCAGTCTGGTCGGGACCAGAGGATACGAGCAGTACTTC.

The table lists this clonotype with a few counts. J is TRBJ2-6 and V is TRBV28; D possibly matches TRBD1 or TRBD2 (5 bases each). The CDR3 contains 16 residues. Per the germline V gene, CDR1 is MDHEN and CDR2 is SYDVKM. Trimming removed 3 bases from V and 0 bases from J, with 9 bases in between. The CDR3 reads CASSLGRFSGANVLTF. CDR3 coding DNA: TGTGCCAGCAGTTTGGGACGGTTCTCTGGGGCCAACGTCCTGACTTTC.

This chain joins TRBV15 and TRBJ2-5; TRBD2 matches 11 bases. The CDR3 is 17 amino acids. Germline V gives CDR1 LNHNV, CDR2 YYDKDF (reference sequence). The ends lost 4 bases at V and 7 bases at J; junction bases unmatched: 14. This CDR3 is CATSTLAGAGQGMTQYF. In nucleotides, the CDR3 is TGTGCCACCAGCACACTAGCGGGGGCGGGTCAAGGCATGACCCAGTACTTC.